The clone carrying this T cell receptor (beta chain) was recorded a few times. V lost 3 bases, J lost 0 bases, and 6 bases lay in between. This CDR3 spans 14 amino acids. The germline gives CDR1 SGHTA, CDR2 FQGNSA. This specimen belongs to a study of T-cell memory formation after mild COVID-19. With constant-segment primers, 5'RACE yielded cDNA libraries of TCR alpha and TCR beta that carried sample barcodes and UMIs. MiXCR, applied by TCRdb to the 5' RACE reads, yields one record per CDR3 protein. The data hold 250,000 to 350,000 distinct CDR3 sequences, with about 15% observed a single time. The sequence came from a man between 18 and 35 years old who had mild COVID-19 (a few samples of this study predate the infection). Cell type and time point are not known. V usage is TRBV7-2 and J usage is TRBJ1-5; D ambiguous. The sequenced sample was PBMCs or a T cell subset sorted from them (not recorded which). CDR3: CASSLTDSNQPQHF. CDR3 DNA: TGTGCCAGCAGCTTGACCGATAGCAATCAGCCCCAGCATTTT.